What follows are 25 T cell receptor beta chains derived from one specimen sequenced in a study of blood T cell repertoires in COVID-19 (dated by TCRdb to about 2020). The library was obtained by the immunoSEQ multiplex PCR assay. Held by TCRdb, this immuneACCESS table contains in-frame sequences only and omits some clones. Under half of the omission traces to an unresolved V gene where checked; the cause of the rest is unknown. This sample is represented by about 85,000 clones; 90% of them were singletons. Around 4% of the sample goes to the ten largest clones. Sequences were obtained from peripheral blood. Every receptor here comes from a woman aged 80 or older with active or convalescent COVID-19.

This clone has only one observation. J is TRBJ2-7 and V is TRBV9; 10 nucleotides match TRBD2. The V gene's germline CDR1 is SGDLS and CDR2 YYNGEE. This CDR3 is 15 amino acids long. Trimming cost V 0 bases and J 1 base; bases outside gene matches: 1. CDR3 in amino acids: CASSVGTSGSYEQYF. The DNA of the CDR3 is TGTGCCAGCAGCGTAGGGACTAGCGGTTCCTACGAGCAGTACTTC.

The chain combines TRBV29-1 with TRBJ2-1, with 7 bases matching TRBD1. The CDR3 spans 11 residues. Trimming at V came to 7 bases and at J to 8 bases, leaving 5 bases not matched to a gene. Germline V CDR1 and CDR2: SQVTM, ANQGSEA. The chain's CDR3 is CSARQGDEQFF. CDR3 coding DNA: TGCAGCGCCCGACAGGGAGATGAGCAGTTCTTC.

Points on this clone: Other DNA variants within this sample encode the same CDR3. CDR3: CASSIRTDLNQPQHF. The CDR3 coding sequence is TGTGCCAGTAGTATCCGGACAGATTTAAATCAGCCCCAGCATTTT. The chain couples TRBV19 to TRBJ1-5; possible D gene TRBD1, 6 bases. This CDR3 region has 15 residues. Trimming took 3 bases from V and 4 from J, leaving 13 bases between them. Germline values: CDR1 LNHDA, CDR2 SQIVND (reference sequence).

This clone was counted once. This rearrangement joins TRBV20-1 to TRBJ2-2; D is perhaps TRBD2 (6 bases). The germline CDR1 and CDR2 sequences are DFQATT and SNEGSKA (reference sequence). The length of the CDR3 is 15 residues. Between the trimmed V and J ends, which lost 3 bases and 5 bases, there was a span of 16 bases. The CDR3 sequence is CSASRIDGGTGELFF. The CDR3 nucleotides are TGCAGTGCTAGTCGTATAGACGGGGGTACCGGGGAGCTGTTTTTT.

The chain recombines TRBV13 with TRBJ2-1, with D uncertain. Between the trimmed V and J ends, which lost 6 bases and 2 bases, there was a span of 2 bases. Germline V lookup: CDR1 PRHDT, CDR2 FYEKMQ (reference sequence). The CDR3 runs 11 residues. The DNA for the CDR3 is TGTGCCAGCAGTACCTACAATGAGCAGTTCTTC. Amino acids: CASSTYNEQFF.

This sequence joins TRBV28 and TRBJ2-1; 12 positions match TRBD2. V shed 3 bases and J 4 bases; nucleotides not matched to a gene: 10. Germline-derived CDR1 and CDR2 are MDHEN and SYDVKM. The CDR3 spans 18 residues. CDR3 region: CASSFPVGLAGMYNEQFF. CDR3 sequence (DNA): TGTGCCAGCAGTTTCCCCGTCGGACTAGCGGGAATGTACAATGAGCAGTTCTTC.

Written as DNA, the CDR3 is TGTGCCAGCAGTGAAACCACTAGCGGGAGTACCGGGGAGCTGTTTTTT. It specifies CASSETTSGSTGELFF. The rearrangement uses TRBV6-1 and TRBJ2-2; TRBD2 agrees at 11 bases. Trimming at V came to 2 bases and at J to 5 bases, leaving 4 bases not matched to a gene. The CDR3 covers 16 residues. Germline CDR1 is MNHNS and CDR2 is SASEGT.

The gene calls are TRBV10-2 and TRBJ2-7; 8 positions agree with TRBD1. The CDR3 covers 11 residues. V lost 11 bases, J lost 3 bases, and 3 bases stayed unmatched. CDR1 and CDR2 (germline): WSHSY, SAAADI. The chain's CDR3 is CASQGGYEQYF. For the CDR3, the DNA is TGCGCCTCACAGGGGGGCTACGAGCAGTACTTC.

The chain links TRBV11-2 to TRBJ1-2; D is possibly TRBD1 (5 bases). The CDR3 loop spans 16 amino acids. The ends were cut back, 1 base at V and 1 base at J, with 13 bases in the middle. CDR1 SGHAT and CDR2 FQNNGV come from the germline V gene. In DNA form, the CDR3 reads TGTGCCAGCAGCTTAGTTCAGGGTTCCATTAACTATGGCTACACCTTC. Amino acid sequence: CASSLVQGSINYGYTF.

V gene TRBV19 combines with J gene TRBJ1-5; D is ambiguous. CDR3 length: 13 residues. V lost 8 bases, J lost 6 bases, and 14 bases lay in between. The germline CDR1 and CDR2 sequences are LNHDA and SQIVND (reference sequence). CDR3 coding DNA: TGTGCCAGTGAGAGAGGGAATGGTCAGCCCCAGCATTTT. As protein: CASERGNGQPQHF.

This rearrangement joins TRBV18 to TRBJ1-2, with D possibly matching TRBD1 (5 bases). This CDR3 spans 16 amino acids. Trimming removed 3 bases from V and 8 bases from J, with 22 bases in between. Germline assignment: CDR1 KGHSH and CDR2 LQKENI. The CDR3 DNA is TGTGCCAGCTCACCCTCTGAAAAGGGCGCAGGGCGAGGCTACACCTTC. Its translation: CASSPSEKGAGRGYTF.

V gene TRBV19 combines with J gene TRBJ1-5; the D gene is possibly TRBD1 (5 bases). V was clipped by 7 bases and J by 6 bases, with 16 bases between them. This CDR3 has 14 amino acids. CDR1 and CDR2 from the germline V gene are LNHDA and SQIVND (reference sequence). The CDR3 DNA reads as TGTGCCAGTATGATCCCGGGGGGGGTTCAGCCCCAGCATTTT. It specifies CASMIPGGVQPQHF.

The gene calls are TRBV6-1 and TRBJ2-4; D may be TRBD1 (5 bases). V lost 8 bases and J lost 9, with 11 bases in between. This CDR3 spans 11 amino acids. Per germline, CDR1 MNHNS and CDR2 SASEGT. The CDR3 coding sequence is TGTGCCAGCGGCCAGGGTGGCATTCAGTACTTC. Translated: CASGQGGIQYF.

This clone was observed a few times. The chain links TRBV6-2 or TRBV6-3 to TRBJ1-3; unclear D gene. This CDR3 comprises 12 residues. The germline gives CDR1 MNHEY, CDR2 SVGEGT. V lost 5 bases, J lost 4 bases, and 6 bases lay in between. The CDR3 DNA reads as TGTGCCAGCAGTCTTATCGGAAACACCATATATTTT. It encodes CASSLIGNTIYF.

This rearrangement joins TRBV28 to TRBJ1-1; TRBD1 might be the D (5 bases). The CDR3 covers 15 residues. The germline V and J ends were trimmed by 4 bases and 0 bases, with 12 bases remaining between them. The germline CDR1 and CDR2 sequences are MDHEN and SYDVKM. The CDR3 DNA reads TGTGCCAGCAGTTACATACAGGCCTTGAACACTGAAGCTTTCTTT. Translated, it gives CASSYIQALNTEAFF.

For the CDR3, the DNA is TGTGCCAGCAGGCCCGATACAGGGGTAACCTATGGCTACACCTTC. It yields the protein CASRPDTGVTYGYTF. The chain recombines TRBV5-4 with TRBJ1-2; 7 positions match TRBD1. This CDR3 comprises 15 residues. V shed 5 bases and J 4 bases; nucleotides not matched to a gene: 11. CDR1 and CDR2 from the germline V gene are SGHNT and YYREEE (reference sequence).

The rearrangement joins TRBV6-6 to TRBJ1-4; possibly TRBD1 for D (6 bases). The CDR3 is made up of 17 amino acids. Between the trimmed V and J ends, which lost 5 bases and 5 bases, there was a span of 21 bases. Germline V gives CDR1 MNHNY, CDR2 SVGAGI (reference sequence). The CDR3 DNA reads as TGTGCCAGCAGTCGCACACTCACAGGGCAATCGAATGAAAAACTGTTTTTT. Residues: CASSRTLTGQSNEKLFF.

This chain links TRBV6-2 or TRBV6-3 with TRBJ1-1; the D is unclear. CDR3 length: 13 amino acids. V gave up 0 bases and J gave up 7 bases, with 9 bases separating them. Germline CDR1 MNHEY, CDR2 SVGEGT. The CDR3, as DNA: TGTGCCAGCAGTTACTCCCCTCAGATTGAAGCTTTCTTT. Amino acid sequence: CASSYSPQIEAFF.

J is TRBJ1-6 and V is TRBV2; no definite D call. V was cut by 5 bases and J by 5 bases, with 16 bases left in between. Germline CDR1 and CDR2: SNHLY and FYNNEI. This CDR3 spans 16 amino acids. The DNA of the CDR3 is TGTGCCAGCAGTTCTTACGGAACGGGGAATAATTCACCCCTCCACTTT. It yields the protein CASSSYGTGNNSPLHF.

The V and J genes are TRBV4-3 and TRBJ1-1; perhaps TRBD1 as D (5 bases). CDR1 LGHNA and CDR2 YSLEER come from the germline V gene. The germline V and J ends were trimmed by 5 bases and 1 base, with 8 bases remaining between them. This CDR3 is built from 13 residues. CDR3 sequence (DNA): TGCGCCAGCAGCTTTGACAGGAACACTGAAGCTTTCTTT. The encoded protein is CASSFDRNTEAFF.

The chain links TRBV7-2 to TRBJ1-1; maybe TRBD1 (6 bases). V was clipped by 5 bases and J by 10 bases, with 20 bases between them. This CDR3 has 14 residues. The germline gives CDR1 SGHTA, CDR2 FQGNSA. The DNA for the CDR3 is TGTGCCAGCAGCCCGGGGGGGGCCGAGCCGGGAGCTTTCTTT. It is translated as CASSPGGAEPGAFF.

This chain uses TRBV28 with TRBJ1-1, with a tentative D call TRBD1 (6 bases). Per germline, CDR1 MDHEN and CDR2 SYDVKM. The CDR3 is 11 amino acids. V was pared by 5 bases and J by 11 bases, with 12 bases between. In DNA, the CDR3 is TGTGCCAGCAGTACCCGACAGGAGGCTTTCTTT. This gives the protein CASSTRQEAFF.

The rearrangement links TRBV7-2 to TRBJ2-1; D perhaps matches TRBD1 (5 bases). Trimming removed 7 bases from V and 1 base from J, with 17 bases in between. The length of the CDR3 is 16 residues. Per the germline V gene, CDR1 is SGHTA and CDR2 is FQGNSA. Here the CDR3 reads CASNKGVSRSYNEQFF. DNA for the CDR3: TGTGCCAGCAATAAAGGGGTTAGTAGGTCCTACAATGAGCAGTTCTTC.

The chain carries TRBV27 and TRBJ2-7; TRBD1 matches 8 bases. V shed 2 bases, J shed 2 bases, and the junction held 11 bases outside the gene matches. The germline CDR1 and CDR2 sequences are MNHEY and SMNVEV (reference sequence). This CDR3 region has 17 residues. The CDR3 nucleotides are TGTGCCAGCAGTTTAAGGACAGGGTGGTTTGGGGCCTACGAGCAGTACTTC. It codes for CASSLRTGWFGAYEQYF.

The chain recombines TRBV29-1 with TRBJ2-4; D call uncertain. CDR1 and CDR2 from the germline V gene are SQVTM and ANQGSEA. The CDR3 is 12 residues long. Deletions cut 4 bases from V and 3 bases from J, with 7 bases between. DNA of the CDR3: TGCAGCGTTGGACTGAGCAAAAACATTCAGTACTTC. It yields the protein CSVGLSKNIQYF.